The entry that follows covers one TCR beta chain sequence. The antigen is not known. Findings and limits, study-wide: Tumor Treg TCRs overlapped most with tumor naive CD4+ cells. Tumor memory CD4+ T cell TCR gene usage was found to cluster with blood and lymph node memory CD4+ cells and with lymph node naive CD4+ cells.

This CDR3 has 15 amino acids. V lost 5 bases and J lost 3, with 17 bases in between. Germline V lookup: CDR1 SGHTA, CDR2 FQGNSA. Purified naive CD4+ T cells were depleted of CD25+ Tregs. Semi-nested PCR with Nested Universal Primer A followed constant-region reverse priming of full-length variable regions. TCRdb analysed the 5' RACE reads with MiXCR anew, one entry per CDR3 protein. The sample lists approximately 31,000 distinct CDR3 sequences, about 25% occurring once. The sample consisted of naive CD4+ T cells sorted from a lymph node. Described subset: naive CD4+ T cells, CD4+CD45RA+CD25-. This receptor was obtained from a female donor with breast cancer. The chain has TRBV7-2 and TRBJ2-7, with D hard to call. The chain's CDR3 is CASSLLNVGRYEQYF. The DNA of the CDR3 is TGTGCCAGCAGCCTTTTGAATGTGGGTCGCTACGAGCAGTACTTC.